The 17 T cell receptor beta chains reported below all come from one sample, sequenced in a study of response to subunit inactivated influenza vaccine. TCRdb independently ran MiXCR on the RT-PCR reads; one entry per CDR3 protein. The sample consists of around 790,000 distinct CDR3 sequences, 21% of them appearing once. The sequencing here drew on PBMCs from blood, taken 5 to 6 days after vaccination. The receptors come from a middle-aged man who received an inactivated influenza vaccine.

This clonotype came up a few times. J is TRBJ2-1 and V is TRBV12-3 or TRBV12-4, with D tentatively TRBD1 or TRBD2 (5 bases each). Trimming left V 5 bases short and J 4 bases short, with 15 bases between. The CDR3 spans 15 residues. In DNA form, the CDR3 reads TGTGCCAGCAGTCCAATGGGACCCAAGTACAATGAGCAGTTCTTC. This gives the protein CASSPMGPKYNEQFF.

The gene calls are TRBV6-5 and TRBJ1-6; unclear D gene. This CDR3 contains 15 residues. Looked up from germline, CDR1 is MNHEY and CDR2 is SVGAGI. Trimming left V 2 bases short and J 8 bases short, with 13 bases between. In nucleotides, the CDR3 is TGTGCCAGCAGTTACGGTGGAGGTCGGGATTCACCCCTCCACTTT. It yields the protein CASSYGGGRDSPLHF.

CDR3 coding DNA: TGTGCCAGCAGTTCAATACAGGGCTACAATTCACCCCTCCACTTT. It is translated as CASSSIQGYNSPLHF. The V gene is TRBV11-2, the J gene TRBJ1-6; a possible D gene is TRBD1 (6 bases). The germline V and J ends were trimmed by 6 bases and 7 bases, with 16 bases remaining between them. The CDR3 spans 15 residues. Germline V gene data show CDR1 as SGHAT and CDR2 as FQNNGV.

This clonotype was seen a handful of times. The gene calls are TRBV5-1 and TRBJ2-1; 8 bases match TRBD2. V lost 2 bases to trimming and J lost 6 bases; unmatched junction nucleotides: 10. The CDR3 runs 16 residues. Germline CDR1 reads SGHRS; CDR2 reads YFSETQ. In DNA, the CDR3 is TGCGCCAGCAGCTTAACCGGGACTAGAGTTGTCAATGAGCAGTTCTTC. Translated, it gives CASSLTGTRVVNEQFF.

This clonotype was counted between two and nine times. The chain combines TRBV12-3 or TRBV12-4 with TRBJ1-2, with no clear D. The CDR3 is 11 amino acids. V dropped 4 bases and J dropped 8 bases, with 8 bases sitting between them. This CDR3 is CASSSARGYTF. The CDR3 DNA reads TGTGCCAGCAGTTCGGCGAGGGGCTACACCTTC.

This clonotype has more than one count but fewer than ten. The chain joins TRBV7-2 to TRBJ2-7; D remains ambiguous. The CDR3 contains 13 residues. The V gene lost 5 bases and the J gene lost 3 bases, with 11 bases spanning the gap. The germline V gene encodes CDR1 SGHTA and CDR2 FQGNSA. CDR3 amino acids: CASSTAEGYEQYF. The DNA of the CDR3 is TGTGCCAGCAGCACCGCGGAAGGCTACGAGCAGTACTTC.

V and J are TRBV5-5 and TRBJ2-3; the D gene is possibly TRBD2 (7 bases). The CDR3 loop spans 16 amino acids. Looked up from germline, CDR1 is SGHKS and CDR2 is YYEKEE (reference sequence). V was trimmed by 0 bases and J by 5 bases, leaving 16 bases between them. CDR3 in DNA: TGTGCCAGCAGCTTGGAGTGGGCGGGGGCGATAGATACGCAGTATTTT. Encoded protein: CASSLEWAGAIDTQYF.

Only a few counts were recorded for this clonotype. V and J are TRBV27 and TRBJ1-4, with D possibly being TRBD1 (5 bases). Trimming cost V 6 bases and J 9 bases, with 14 bases left between them. Germline V gene data show CDR1 as MNHEY and CDR2 as SMNVEV (reference sequence). The length of the CDR3 is 13 residues. The CDR3: CASRRGDGKKLFF. The CDR3 DNA reads as TGTGCCAGCAGGCGGGGGGATGGGAAAAAACTGTTTTTT.

There are a few counts of this clonotype. The chain couples TRBV5-1 to TRBJ1-1; D call uncertain. CDR3 length equals 13 residues. Germline V gene lookup returns CDR1 SGHRS and CDR2 YFSETQ. The germline V and J ends were trimmed by 0 bases and 5 bases, with 8 bases remaining between them. The chain's CDR3 is CASSLGRRTEAFF. The CDR3 DNA follows: TGCGCCAGCAGCTTGGGGCGGCGGACTGAAGCTTTCTTT.

This clonotype was seen only a few times. The V gene is TRBV7-2, the J gene TRBJ2-3, with 13 bases that match TRBD2. CDR3 length: 17 amino acids. Germline V CDR1 and CDR2: SGHTA, FQGNSA. V gave up 5 bases and J gave up 0 bases; unmatched junction bases: 5. The DNA for the CDR3 is TGTGCCAGCAGCAAGGGGACTAGCGGGACGAGCACAGATACGCAGTATTTT. It is translated as CASSKGTSGTSTDTQYF.

The chain links TRBV5-1 to TRBJ2-3; 9 nucleotides match TRBD2. Trimming took 5 bases from V and 2 from J; bases not matched to a gene: 6. The CDR3 extends over 15 amino acids. Germline lookup yields CDR1 SGHRS and CDR2 YFSETQ. CDR3 sequence reads: CASRSLAGITDTQYF. The CDR3 nucleotides read TGCGCCAGCAGGTCCCTAGCGGGGATCACAGATACGCAGTATTTT.

The V call is TRBV21-1, the J call TRBJ2-1; TRBD1 reflects the table's D call only, with no check against the DNA. TRBV21-1 constitutes a pseudogene. The CDR3 length is 13 residues. CDR3 DNA sequence: TGTGCCCGGGGGGGGGCCTCCTACAATGAGCAGTTCTTC. Protein product: CARGGASYNEQFF.

This chain uses TRBV10-3 with TRBJ2-7; 7 bases map to TRBD1. J gave up 0 bases and V 4 bases, and 6 bases lay outside the gene matches. The germline V gene encodes CDR1 ENHRY and CDR2 SYGVKD. This CDR3 comprises 15 residues. The CDR3 reads CAISGNRGPSYEQYF. The DNA of the CDR3 is TGTGCCATCAGTGGAAACAGGGGCCCCTCCTACGAGCAGTACTTC.

This clonotype appeared a few times. This chain connects TRBV10-3 to TRBJ2-6; D not resolved. V lost 6 bases, J lost 1 base, and 7 bases lay in between. The CDR3 has 14 residues. CDR1 is ENHRY and CDR2 is SYGVKD in the germline V gene. The CDR3 region is CAISPGSGANVLTF. Written as DNA, the CDR3 is TGTGCCATCAGCCCCGGTTCTGGGGCCAACGTCCTGACTTTC.

The chain carries TRBV28 and TRBJ1-2, with D perhaps TRBD1 (6 bases). In germline, CDR1 is MDHEN, CDR2 SYDVKM. This CDR3 comprises 16 residues. V lost 4 bases to trimming and J lost 0 bases, with 15 bases between them. CDR3 protein: CASSSPPGQANYGYTF. CDR3 bases: TGTGCCAGCAGTTCCCCCCCGGGACAAGCTAACTATGGCTACACCTTC.

CDR3 residues: CASSYRLPRDRDNSPLHF. CDR3 DNA sequence: TGTGCCAGCAGTTACCGTTTGCCTCGGGACCGTGATAATTCACCCCTCCACTTT. The chain is built from TRBV6-5 and TRBJ1-6, with a possible D match to TRBD1 (5 bases). CDR3 length equals 18 residues. With 2 bases removed from V and 5 bases from J, the gap between germline ends came to 19 bases. CDR1 and CDR2 from the germline V gene are MNHEY and SVGAGI.

The gene calls are TRBV28 and TRBJ1-1, with 7 positions matching TRBD1. This CDR3 region has 16 residues. Germline V gene lookup returns CDR1 MDHEN and CDR2 SYDVKM. V dropped 5 bases and J dropped 1; count of bases not matched to a gene: 10. The CDR3 nucleotides read TGTGCCAGCAGTGTAGGGGGCGGAAAAGCGAACACTGAAGCTTTCTTT. Translation: CASSVGGGKANTEAFF. Full variable domain (remainder filled in from reference TRBV28 and TRBJ1-1): DVKVTQSSRYLVKRTGEKVFLECVQDMDHENMFWYRQDPGLGLRLIYFSYDVKMKEKGDIPEGYSVSREKKERFSLILESASTNQTSMYLCASSVGGGKANTEAFFGQGTRLTVV.